Listed here are 9 T cell receptor beta chains from one sample, sequenced in a study of blood T cell repertoires in COVID-19 (dated by TCRdb to the early 2020s). The library relied on the immunoSEQ multiplex PCR assay. Here the immuneACCESS table is served through TCRdb, limited to in-frame sequences with V and J called. Missing clones are a known gap in these copies; in checked studies unresolved V genes cover under half, and the rest lacks a known reason. This sample is represented by fewer than 200,000 clones; almost 80% of them were singletons. The top ten clones comprise about 18% of the sample. The sequencing input was PBMCs or T cells enriched from blood (not recorded which). These receptors came from a woman between 45 and 65 years old who had recovered from COVID-19.

This chain joins TRBV2 and TRBJ1-1, with a possible D match to TRBD1 (6 bases). The V gene's germline CDR1 is SNHLY and CDR2 FYNNEI. V was pared by 5 bases and J by 0 bases, with 13 bases between. The CDR3 is 15 amino acids. In nucleotides, the CDR3 is TGTGCCAGCAGTCCCGTACAGGGCCTGAACACTGAAGCTTTCTTT. It codes for CASSPVQGLNTEAFF.

The V gene is TRBV10-3, the J gene TRBJ2-1, with D maybe TRBD2 (6 bases). In germline, CDR1 is ENHRY, CDR2 SYGVKD. V dropped 2 bases and J dropped 8 bases, with 13 bases sitting between them. CDR3 length equals 14 residues. The CDR3: CAISEVSGADEQFF. CDR3 nucleotides: TGTGCCATCAGTGAGGTTAGCGGAGCGGATGAGCAGTTCTTC.

The rearrangement uses TRBV15 and TRBJ2-5; tentative D call: TRBD2 (6 bases). V was cut by 5 bases and J by 4 bases, with 11 bases left in between. The CDR3 has 13 amino acids. Germline V gene sequence: CDR1 LNHNV, CDR2 YYDKDF (reference sequence). CDR3 amino acids: CATSLGGRETQYF. In DNA, the CDR3 is TGTGCCACCAGCTTAGGAGGGAGAGAGACCCAGTACTTC.

The genes are TRBV25-1 and TRBJ1-6, with D maybe TRBD1 (5 bases). The CDR3 extends over 15 amino acids. Germline assignment: CDR1 MGHDK and CDR2 SYGVNS. V shed 3 bases and J shed 4 bases, with 10 bases lying between them. CDR3 in DNA: TGTGCCAGCAGTGAGGGCCAGGGTTATAATTCACCCCTCCACTTT. This codes for CASSEGQGYNSPLHF.

The CDR3 nucleotides are TGTGCCAGCAGTTTTAGTACTCGATACAATGAGCAGTTCTTC. It is translated as CASSFSTRYNEQFF. J is TRBJ2-1 and V is TRBV28; D gene unclear. In germline, CDR1 is MDHEN, CDR2 SYDVKM. The CDR3 is 14 amino acids. Deletions cut 3 bases from V and 4 bases from J, with 10 bases between.

This chain links TRBV11-2 with TRBJ2-7; 9 bases match TRBD1. The trim removed 5 bases at V and 5 bases at J, leaving 7 bases unmatched. From germline, CDR1 is SGHAT and CDR2 FQNNGV. This CDR3 contains 14 residues. The CDR3: CASSRGTGSHEQYF. The CDR3 nucleotides read TGTGCCAGCAGCCGCGGGACAGGGTCCCACGAGCAGTACTTC.

The chain joins TRBV5-1 to TRBJ2-1, with a weak D call TRBD1 (6 bases). Germline V gene data show CDR1 as SGHRS and CDR2 as YFSETQ. V was pared by 2 bases and J by 8 bases, with 17 bases between. There are 15 residues in the CDR3. CDR3 region: CASSFGAGARDEQFF. In DNA, the CDR3 is TGCGCCAGCAGCTTCGGGGCAGGGGCGAGGGATGAGCAGTTCTTC.

The CDR3 spells CASSVGDLIAKNIQYF. The CDR3 coding sequence is TGTGCCAGCAGTGTAGGGGATCTCATAGCCAAAAACATTCAGTACTTC. This chain joins TRBV6-1 and TRBJ2-4, with D perhaps TRBD1 (5 bases). Trimming shortened V by 4 bases and J by 0 bases, and 13 bases separated the two germline ends. The germline V gene has CDR1 MNHNS and CDR2 SASEGT. The CDR3 is 16 amino acids.

The rearrangement links TRBV14 to TRBJ2-5, with 7 bases lining up with TRBD1. Germline assignment: CDR1 SGHDN and CDR2 FVKESK. J was trimmed by 5 bases and V by 4 bases; bases with no gene match: 7. CDR3 length: 14 residues. CDR3 sequence: CASSPRQGWETQYF. Here the CDR3 DNA reads TGTGCCAGCAGCCCTCGACAGGGTTGGGAGACCCAGTACTTC. The full variable domain, in which reference TRBV14 and TRBJ2-5 provide the parts outside the CDR3, is EAGVTQFPSHSVIEKGQTVTLRCDPISGHDNLYWYRRVMGKEIKFLLHFVKESKQDESGMPNNRFLAERTGGTYSTLKVQPAELEDSGVYFCASSPRQGWETQYFGPGTRLLVL.